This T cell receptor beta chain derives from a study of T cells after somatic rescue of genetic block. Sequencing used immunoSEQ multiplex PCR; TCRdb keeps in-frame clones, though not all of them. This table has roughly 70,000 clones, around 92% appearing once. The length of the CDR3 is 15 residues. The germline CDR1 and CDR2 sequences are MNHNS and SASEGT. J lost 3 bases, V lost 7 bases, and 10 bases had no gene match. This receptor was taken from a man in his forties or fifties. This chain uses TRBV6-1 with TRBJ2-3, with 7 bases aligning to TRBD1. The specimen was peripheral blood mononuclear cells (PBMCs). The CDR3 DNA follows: TGTGCCAGCACCCGACAGGGTGGGGGAACAGATACGCAGTATTTT. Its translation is CASTRQGGGTDTQYF.